This T cell receptor beta chain was sequenced in a study of blood T cell repertoires in COVID-19. Study in general: Samples taken during acute and convalescent COVID-19 were collected in the United States, Italy and Spain. T cells, B-cell-depleted T cells, or PBMCs provided the cDNA or gDNA that served as material.

CDR3 length: 16 residues. CDR1 and CDR2 (germline): LNHDA, SQIVND (reference sequence). V trimming: 1 base; J trimming: 3 bases; junction bases outside the gene matches: 6. Original handling: Estimation of nucleated cell counts relied on the amplification of reference gene primers. This table comes from immunoSEQ multiplex PCR, and its TCRdb copy is limited to in-frame clones, with some not included. For V, J and clone size, that table is used; D and trimming come from the DNA. The profile shows roughly 250,000 clones, approximately 88% of them singletons. The clonotype was recovered from a woman aged 25-40 years with acute or convalescent COVID-19. The source material was peripheral blood. The rearrangement uses TRBV19 and TRBJ2-1; 7 bases fit TRBD1. CDR3 coding DNA: TGTGCCAGTAGTATAGCTGTGGACAGGATCTACAATGAGCAGTTCTTC. As protein: CASSIAVDRIYNEQFF.